Each of the 21 T cell receptor beta chains below was sequenced from the same sample in a study of tumor-infiltrating lymphocytes in primary liver carcinoma. Bulk tissue was left unsorted, and RNA and DNA were co-extracted from roughly 20-30 mg of it. Total RNA (approximately 0.5 ug) served as template for TCR beta cDNA synthesis primed by a constant-region primer. Three rounds of nested multiplex PCR with slightly modified ARM-PCR produced TCR beta libraries. Both of the initial two PCR rounds ran for 10 cycles and employed TRBV1-TRBV30 forward primers alongside a C-beta reverse primer. TCRdb passed the multiplex PCR reads through MiXCR, listing each CDR3 protein once. This table has approximately 190,000 distinct CDR3 sequences, 85% appearing once. The source material was tumor tissue from primary liver carcinoma. These receptors were obtained from a man in his forties with primary liver carcinoma and hepatitis B virus infection.

Points on this clonotype: One end of the junction varies from germline; a read error may be responsible. The chain links TRBV5-1 to TRBJ2-1; the D gene could be TRBD1 or TRBD2 (5 bases each). This CDR3 region has 16 residues. Germline assignment: CDR1 SGHRS and CDR2 YFSETQ. CDR3 nucleotides: TGTGCCAGCATGTCTGACGGGGCAATCTCCTACAATGAGCAGTTCTTC. Translated: CASMSDGAISYNEQFF.

The V and J genes are TRBV28 and TRBJ2-7; D unclear. V shed 5 bases and J shed 3 bases, with 14 bases lying between them. The germline gives CDR1 MDHEN, CDR2 SYDVKM. The CDR3 covers 14 residues. DNA of the CDR3: TGTGCCAGCAGTCCTCATCAGGAGTACTACGAGCAGTACTTC. It specifies CASSPHQEYYEQYF. The whole variable domain, remainder taken from reference TRBV28 and TRBJ2-7, is DVKVTQSSRYLVKRTGEKVFLECVQDMDHENMFWYRQDPGLGLRLIYFSYDVKMKEKGDIPEGYSVSREKKERFSLILESASTNQTSMYLCASSPHQEYYEQYFGPGTRLTVT.

The gene calls are TRBV4-1 and TRBJ2-7; possibly TRBD2 for D (5 bases). Between the trimmed V and J ends, which lost 0 bases and 5 bases, there was a span of 14 bases. The length of the CDR3 is 15 residues. Germline V gene sequence: CDR1 MGHRA, CDR2 YSYEKL. The CDR3 sequence: CASSQDMGVGDEQYF. The CDR3, as DNA: TGCGCCAGCAGCCAAGATATGGGAGTGGGAGACGAGCAGTACTTC.

This clonotype was observed at least ten times. This chain's CDR3 is CASSLGSIGNEQFF. CDR3 sequence (DNA): TGTGCCAGCAGCTTGGGGTCCATAGGGAATGAGCAGTTCTTC. J is TRBJ2-1 and V is TRBV5-8, with D unclear. CDR3 size: 14 residues. The germline V and J ends were trimmed by 0 bases and 7 bases, with 11 bases remaining between them. From germline, CDR1 is SGHTS and CDR2 YDEGEE.

There are many counts of this clonotype. The gene calls are TRBV6-2 or TRBV6-3 and TRBJ2-1, with D unclear. The length of the CDR3 is 15 residues. Germline CDR1 is MNHEY and CDR2 is SVGEGT. Trimming cost V 5 bases and J 2 bases, with 13 bases left between them. CDR3 nucleotides: TGTGCCAGCAGTCCCCTGAACGGAGCCTACAATGAGCAGTTCTTC. Residues: CASSPLNGAYNEQFF.

There are a few counts of this clonotype. The rearrangement links TRBV28 to TRBJ2-3; perhaps TRBD2 as D (6 bases). The germline gives CDR1 MDHEN, CDR2 SYDVKM. This CDR3 contains 14 residues. V was pared by 5 bases and J by 5 bases, with 14 bases between. The DNA of the CDR3 is TGTGCCAGCAGTGCCCGGACTATCATAGATACGCAGTATTTT. This sequence encodes CASSARTIIDTQYF.

Worth noting for this clonotype: One end of the junction varies from germline; a read error may be responsible. This chain joins TRBV2 and TRBJ2-1, with D perhaps being TRBD1 or TRBD2 (5 bases each). CDR1 is SNHLY and CDR2 is FYNNEI in the germline V gene. This CDR3 has 15 amino acids. This chain's CDR3 is CASSTGTDPLDERFF. The CDR3 DNA sequence: TGTGCCAGCAGCACCGGGACGGACCCTTTGGATGAGCGGTTCTTC. The full variable domain, completed using reference TRBV2 and TRBJ2-1, is EPEVTQTPSHQVTQMGQEVILRCVPISNHLYFYWYRQILGQKVEFLVSFYNNEISEKSEIFDDQFSVERPDGSNFTLKIRSTKLEDSAMYFCASSTGTDPLDERFFGPGTRLTVL.

Notes on this clonotype: A junction boundary mismatches the germline segment, possibly from a read error. V gene TRBV5-1 combines with J gene TRBJ2-2; no firm D call. Germline CDR1 SGHRS, CDR2 YFSETQ. The CDR3 has 17 residues. CDR3 in DNA: TGCGCTAGCAGCGCCCACTTGGGCGGAATGAACACCGGGGAGCTGTTTTTT. Translated: CASSAHLGGMNTGELFF. Full variable domain (outside the CDR3, taken from reference TRBV5-1 and TRBJ2-2): KAGVTQTPRYLIKTRGQQVTLSCSPISGHRSVSWYQQTPGQGLQFLFEYFSETQRNKGNFPGRFSGRQFSNSRSEMNVSTLELGDSALYLCASSAHLGGMNTGELFFGEGSRLTVL.

This clonotype has only a few counts. Germline and junction disagree at one end, which may indicate a read error. V is TRBV11-3 and J is TRBJ2-1; D remains ambiguous. CDR1 SGHNT and CDR2 YENEEA come from the germline V gene. The CDR3 spans 12 residues. The CDR3 loop is CTSSLNVNEQLF. The CDR3 DNA follows: TGTACCAGCAGCTTAAATGTCAATGAGCAGTTATTC.

As to this clonotype: Compared with germline, one end of the junction differs, possibly owing to a read error. The chain joins TRBV11-2 to TRBJ2-3; no clear D gene. Per the germline V gene, CDR1 is SGHAT and CDR2 is FQNNGV. The CDR3 has 12 residues. The CDR3 bases are TGTGCCAGCAGCTTAACTTTAGATGCGCAGTATTTT. Amino acid sequence: CASSLTLDAQYF. Full variable domain (missing parts from reference TRBV11-2 and TRBJ2-3): EAGVAQSPRYKIIEKRQSVAFWCNPISGHATLYWYQQILGQGPKLLIQFQNNGVVDDSQLPKDRFSAERLKGVDSTLKIQPAKLEDSAVYLCASSLTLDAQYFGPGTRLTVL.

To note about this clonotype: Relative to the germline gene, one junction end is altered; a read error may explain this. In DNA, the CDR3 is TGTTCCAGCAGCTTTCCCGGGACTAGCTGGACCAAAATTATTCAGTACTTC. Translated: CSSSFPGTSWTKIIQYF. The chain carries TRBV11-1 and TRBJ2-4; 9 bases fit TRBD2. The CDR3 extends over 17 amino acids. Germline-derived CDR1 and CDR2 are SGHAT and FQDESV (reference sequence).

In regard to this clonotype: The junction shows a germline mismatch at one end, possibly a read error. The chain combines TRBV12-3 or TRBV12-4 with TRBJ1-4, with D possibly being TRBD1 (5 bases). CDR3 length equals 13 residues. DNA for the CDR3: TGTGTCGGGGGAGCAACAACTAATGAAAAAATGTTTTTT. Its translation: CVGGATTNEKMFF.

In the case of this clonotype: The junction differs from germline at one of its ends, possibly a read error. The chain joins TRBV29-1 to TRBJ2-1; TRBD2 matches at 8 bases. CDR1 and CDR2 from the germline V gene are SQVTM and ANQGSEA. CDR3 length: 15 residues. The CDR3 is CGVEGKRGLGNEQFF. The CDR3 coding sequence is TGCGGCGTTGAAGGGAAGCGGGGGCTTGGCAATGAGCAGTTCTTC.

Concerning this clonotype itself: A junction end diverges from the germline sequence, so it may reflect a read error. This chain uses TRBV6-1 with TRBJ2-2; TRBD1 might be the D (6 bases). This CDR3 spans 15 amino acids. Germline V CDR1 and CDR2: MNHNS, SASEGT. The CDR3, as DNA: TGTGCCACAGGGTGGGACACTATGAACACCGGGGAGATGTTTTTT. Amino acid sequence: CATGWDTMNTGEMFF.

About this clonotype itself: An end of the junction does not agree with germline; a read error may underlie this. The chain links TRBV5-1 to TRBJ1-1; 8 nucleotides match TRBD1. The CDR3 loop spans 15 amino acids. Looked up from germline, CDR1 is SGHRS and CDR2 is YFSETQ. CDR3 bases: TGCGCCAGCAGTTTGCAGACAGGGGTGAACACTGAAACTTTCTTT. Translation: CASSLQTGVNTETFF.

The J gene is TRBJ2-7, the V gene TRBV6-2 or TRBV6-3; TRBD2 matches 9 bases. The CDR3 contains 17 residues. J was trimmed by 3 bases and V by 2 bases; bases with no gene match: 11. Germline values: CDR1 MNHEY, CDR2 SVGEGT. The CDR3 protein is CASSYHGRASGIYEQYF. The CDR3 DNA reads TGTGCCAGCAGTTACCATGGGAGAGCTAGCGGGATCTACGAGCAGTACTTC.

The count of this clonotype is one. The junction and the germline gene differ at one end; a read error may be behind it. The chain links TRBV5-5 to TRBJ1-2; D remains ambiguous. Per germline, CDR1 SGHKS and CDR2 YYEKEE (reference sequence). The CDR3 is 16 amino acids. The CDR3 DNA is TGTGTCAGCAGCCTTCACCCGGACGGAACTAACTATGGCTACACCTTC. Translated: CVSSLHPDGTNYGYTF. The complete variable domain, with remaining parts taken from reference TRBV5-5 and TRBJ1-2, reads DAGVTQSPTHLIKTRGQQVTLRCSPISGHKSVSWYQQVLGQGPQFIFQYYEKEERGRGNFPDRFSARQFPNYSSELNVNALLLGDSALYLCVSSLHPDGTNYGYTFGSGTRLTVV.

This clonotype was seen repeatedly, ten times or more. The J gene is TRBJ1-2, the V gene TRBV28; 8 bases match TRBD1. Germline-derived CDR1 and CDR2 are MDHEN and SYDVKM. This CDR3 spans 13 amino acids. The V segment lost 5 bases and the J segment 8 bases; nucleotides outside the gene matches: 7. The chain's CDR3 is CASSPGGTGGYTF. The CDR3, as DNA: TGTGCCAGCAGTCCAGGCGGGACAGGCGGCTACACCTTC.

This chain connects TRBV29-1 to TRBJ1-5; 7 bases match TRBD1. With V trimmed by 6 bases and J by 13 bases, 18 bases remained unmatched. There are 14 residues in the CDR3. Germline V gene data show CDR1 as SQVTM and CDR2 as ANQGSEA. CDR3 DNA: TGCAGCGTAGCGACAGGGAGTAGAAGTCAGTCTCAGCATTTT. Translating gives CSVATGSRSQSQHF.

This clonotype was found a few times. Since a much larger clone is just one base distant, this may be a read error. The chain joins TRBV6-4 to TRBJ2-3; weak D call: TRBD2 (5 bases). The length of the CDR3 is 13 residues. CDR1 is MRHNA, CDR2 SNTAGT, per germline. V was clipped by 4 bases and J by 1 base, with 6 bases between them. The CDR3 loop is CASSVGGTDTQYF. As DNA, the CDR3 is TGTGCCAGCAGTGTGGGAGGCACAGATACGCAGTATTTT.

Note on this clonotype: The CDR3 ends on some other residue instead of the conserved phenylalanine or tryptophan, so this is likely a read error. V gene TRBV6-1 combines with J gene TRBJ2-3, with D hard to call. Trimming removed 5 bases at V and 5 bases at J, with 5 bases between. From germline, CDR1 is MNHNS and CDR2 SASEGT. This CDR3 comprises 11 residues. The CDR3 DNA is TGTGCCAGCAGTCAAAAAGATACGCAGTATGTT. Translation gives CASSQKDTQYV.